This note documents a single T cell receptor beta chain sequence. The sample belongs to a study of blood T cell repertoires in COVID-19. Original handling: Reference gene primers were amplified, and this amplification served to estimate nucleated cell counts. This table comes from immunoSEQ multiplex PCR, and its TCRdb copy is limited to in-frame clones, with some not included. Clone size and the V and J calls come from that table; the DNA yielded D and trimming. This table holds under 30,000 clones, around 83% found once. The ends lost 0 bases at V and 4 bases at J; junction bases unmatched: 4. Germline-derived CDR1 and CDR2 are LNHNV and YYDKDF (reference sequence). CDR3 size: 15 residues.

This TCR came from a human donor in a cohort sampled during active COVID-19. The sequenced sample was peripheral blood. V and J are TRBV15 and TRBJ2-7; 9 bases agree with TRBD2. This CDR3 is CATSRDSGSWYEQYF. CDR3 nucleotide sequence: TGTGCCACCAGCAGAGATAGCGGGAGTTGGTACGAGCAGTACTTC.